This T cell receptor (beta chain) originates from a study of identical twins. This clonotype has a handful of counts. Its target is not known. The germline V and J ends were trimmed by 4 bases and 0 bases, with 23 bases remaining between them. Looked up from germline, CDR1 is LGHDT and CDR2 is YNNKEL (reference sequence). CDR3 length: 19 amino acids. One entry per CDR3 protein, called by TCRdb with MiXCR from the 5' RACE reads. The top ten hold around 1.5% of the sample, which has under 900,000 distinct CDR3 sequences, roughly 12% seen once. The study's findings and limits: In beta out-of-frame sequences, the excess sharing between twins was weaker. Modelling underestimated the level of out-of-frame TCR alpha sharing observed in monozygotic twins. Zero-insertion findings could be partly confounded by invariant cells (MAIT and iNKT cells).

These records were also assigned to another study, of yellow fever vaccine responses in identical twins.

V gene TRBV3-1 combines with J gene TRBJ2-3; D gene ambiguous. This clonotype was obtained from a woman aged 18-35 years in good health. The sequencing input was PBMCs. CDR3 loop: CASSLLGGRIISSTDTQYF. DNA for the CDR3: TGTGCCAGCAGCCTACTGGGCGGTCGGATTATTTCTAGCACAGATACGCAGTATTTT.